The 10 T cell receptor beta chains below come from one sample, sequenced in a study of regulatory T cells in long-lasting Graves disease. Construction of TCR beta libraries relied on iRepertoire HTBI primers and on Arm-PCR targeting CDR3 regions. TCRdb called the multiplex PCR reads again in MiXCR, with one record for every CDR3 protein. The sample consists of 350,000 to 450,000 distinct CDR3 sequences, 15% of them appearing once. Time point defined: newly diagnosed GD, antithyroid drugs for less than 3 months. The authors made the TCR library using RNA they extracted from PBMCs. The sample was also linked to a second study, of T cells in Graves' hyperthyroidism and ophthalmopathy.

Sequenced here: peripheral blood mononuclear cells (PBMCs), sampled at new diagnosis, from a patient treated with antithyroid drugs. These receptor sequences come from a woman in her thirties with Graves disease.

This clonotype has at least ten counts. The CDR3 sequence: CASSGPGQVYEQYF. The DNA of the CDR3 is TGTGCCAGCAGCGGGCCGGGACAGGTGTACGAGCAGTACTTC. The chain recombines TRBV11-2 with TRBJ2-7; 8 bases are shared with TRBD1. Germline CDR1 SGHAT, CDR2 FQNNGV. This CDR3 is built from 14 residues. V shed 5 bases, J shed 4 bases, and the junction held 7 bases outside the gene matches.

This clonotype was detected ten times or more. J is TRBJ2-2 and V is TRBV24-1; D gene ambiguous. The V gene's germline CDR1 is KGHDR and CDR2 SFDVKD. There are 13 residues in the CDR3. V lost 5 bases and J lost 1, with 4 bases in between. The CDR3 DNA follows: TGTGCCACCAGTGGACAGAACACCGGGGAGCTGTTTTTT. Encoded protein: CATSGQNTGELFF.

There are many counts of this clonotype. This chain uses TRBV6-1 with TRBJ2-3; no clear D. The CDR3 runs to 15 residues. Germline V gene sequence: CDR1 MNHNS, CDR2 SASEGT. V was trimmed by 2 bases and J by 3 bases, leaving 12 bases between them. DNA for the CDR3: TGTGCCAGCAGTGAAAGGCGCAGTTTAACAGATACGCAGTATTTT. Amino acid sequence: CASSERRSLTDTQYF.

This clonotype has a handful of counts. The CDR3 is CASSYSRMEGNYGYTF. The CDR3 region has the DNA TGTGCCAGCAGTTACTCGCGCATGGAGGGGAACTATGGCTACACCTTC. The chain carries TRBV6-6 and TRBJ1-2, with D perhaps TRBD1 (5 bases). The CDR3 has 16 amino acids. The V end was cut by 0 bases, the J end by 2 bases, with 13 bases between. Germline V gives CDR1 MNHNY, CDR2 SVGAGI (reference sequence).

The chain combines TRBV27 with TRBJ2-3; D not resolved. CDR3 length: 11 residues. V shed 8 bases and J shed 3 bases, with 6 bases lying between them. Per germline, CDR1 MNHEY and CDR2 SMNVEV (reference sequence). This CDR3 is CASGATDTQYF. The CDR3 DNA is TGTGCCAGCGGAGCAACAGATACGCAGTATTTT.

This clonotype was observed at least ten times. The chain couples TRBV11-3 to TRBJ1-1; D gene ambiguous. The germline CDR1 and CDR2 sequences are SGHNT and YENEEA. This CDR3 region has 15 residues. The V end lost 5 bases, the J end lost 3 bases, and 16 bases lay between the germline ends. In DNA, the CDR3 is TGTGCCAGCAGCCCAAGGGCGCGTGGGGACACTGAAGCTTTCTTT. Its protein is CASSPRARGDTEAFF.

A note on this clonotype: This sequence may be a read error, since a much larger clone differs from it by one base. V usage is TRBV20-1 and J usage is TRBJ2-5; 11 nucleotides agree with TRBD2. The J call could be wrong; TRBJ2-1 is a better fit for the DNA end. The CDR3 has 17 residues. CDR1 is DFQATT, CDR2 SNEGSKA, per germline (reference sequence). CDR3 sequence (DNA): TGCAGTGCTAGCTCAACCTTACTAGCGGGAGTCGGGGAGACCCAGTTCTTC. It encodes CSASSTLLAGVGETQFF.

This clonotype was detected a few times. The chain has TRBV18 and TRBJ2-1, with 12 nucleotides matching TRBD2. The CDR3 has 15 residues. With 5 bases clipped from V and 10 bases from J, the junction kept 9 bases outside the gene matches. CDR1 is KGHSH and CDR2 is LQKENI in the germline V gene. This CDR3 is CASSTLGLAGLEQFF. For the CDR3, the DNA is TGTGCCAGCTCAACGTTAGGACTAGCGGGACTAGAGCAGTTCTTC.

The sample holds a few counts of this clonotype. The chain is built from TRBV20-1 and TRBJ2-1; D may be TRBD1 (6 bases). This CDR3 has 16 amino acids. Germline CDR1 DFQATT, CDR2 SNEGSKA (reference sequence). Deletions cut 3 bases from V and 6 bases from J, with 21 bases between. The CDR3 nucleotides read TGCAGTGCTAGGCTACTGCAGGGGCTTCGTGGCAATGAGCAGTTCTTC. Encoded protein: CSARLLQGLRGNEQFF.

This clonotype was counted many times. V usage is TRBV18 and J usage is TRBJ1-3; D unclear. Germline values: CDR1 KGHSH, CDR2 LQKENI. The V gene lost 1 base and the J gene lost 7 bases, with 11 bases spanning the gap. The CDR3 spans 14 residues. Written as DNA, the CDR3 is TGTGCCAGCTCACCACGCAGTACCCACAACACCATATATTTT. Protein product: CASSPRSTHNTIYF.